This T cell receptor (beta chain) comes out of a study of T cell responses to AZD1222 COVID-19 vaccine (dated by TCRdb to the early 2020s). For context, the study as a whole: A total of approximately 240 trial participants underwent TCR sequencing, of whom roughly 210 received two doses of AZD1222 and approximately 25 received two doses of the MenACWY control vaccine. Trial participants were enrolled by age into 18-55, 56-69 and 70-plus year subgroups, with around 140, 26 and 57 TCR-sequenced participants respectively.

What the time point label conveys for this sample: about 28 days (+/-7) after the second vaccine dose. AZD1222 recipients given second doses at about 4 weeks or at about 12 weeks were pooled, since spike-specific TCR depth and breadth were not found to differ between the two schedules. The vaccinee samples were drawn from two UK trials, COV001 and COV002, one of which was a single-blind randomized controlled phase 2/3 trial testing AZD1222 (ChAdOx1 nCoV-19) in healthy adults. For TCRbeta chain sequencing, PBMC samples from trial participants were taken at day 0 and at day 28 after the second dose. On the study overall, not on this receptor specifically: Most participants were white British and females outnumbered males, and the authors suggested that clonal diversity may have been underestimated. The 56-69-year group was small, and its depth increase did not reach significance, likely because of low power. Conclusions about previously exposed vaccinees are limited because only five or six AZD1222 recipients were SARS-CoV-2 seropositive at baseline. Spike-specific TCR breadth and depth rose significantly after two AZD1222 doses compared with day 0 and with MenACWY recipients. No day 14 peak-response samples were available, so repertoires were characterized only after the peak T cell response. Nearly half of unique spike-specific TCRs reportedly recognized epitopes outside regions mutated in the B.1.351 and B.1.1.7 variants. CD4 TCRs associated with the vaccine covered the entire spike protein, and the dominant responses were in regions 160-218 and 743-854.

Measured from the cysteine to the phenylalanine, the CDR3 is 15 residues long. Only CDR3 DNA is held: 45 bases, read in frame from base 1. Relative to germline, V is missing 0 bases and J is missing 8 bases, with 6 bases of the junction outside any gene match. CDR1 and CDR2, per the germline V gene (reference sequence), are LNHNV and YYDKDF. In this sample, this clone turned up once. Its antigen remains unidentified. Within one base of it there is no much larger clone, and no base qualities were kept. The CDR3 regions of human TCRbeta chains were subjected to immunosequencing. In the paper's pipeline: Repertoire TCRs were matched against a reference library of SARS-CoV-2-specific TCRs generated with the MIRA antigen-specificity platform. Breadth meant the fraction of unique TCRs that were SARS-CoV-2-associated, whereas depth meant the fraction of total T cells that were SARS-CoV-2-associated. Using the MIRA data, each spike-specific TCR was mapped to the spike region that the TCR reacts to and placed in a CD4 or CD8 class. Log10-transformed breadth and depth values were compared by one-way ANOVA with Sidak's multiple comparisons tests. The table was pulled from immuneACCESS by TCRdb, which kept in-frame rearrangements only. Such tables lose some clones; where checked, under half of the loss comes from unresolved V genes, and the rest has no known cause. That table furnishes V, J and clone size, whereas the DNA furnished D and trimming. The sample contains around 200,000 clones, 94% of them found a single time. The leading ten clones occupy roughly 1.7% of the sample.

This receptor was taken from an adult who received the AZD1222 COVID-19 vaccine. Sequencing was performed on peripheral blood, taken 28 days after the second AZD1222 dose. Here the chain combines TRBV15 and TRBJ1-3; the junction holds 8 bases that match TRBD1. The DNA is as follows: TGTGCCACCAGCAGAGAATATCAGGGGGCGGACACCATATATTTT. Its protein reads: CATSREYQGADTIYF.